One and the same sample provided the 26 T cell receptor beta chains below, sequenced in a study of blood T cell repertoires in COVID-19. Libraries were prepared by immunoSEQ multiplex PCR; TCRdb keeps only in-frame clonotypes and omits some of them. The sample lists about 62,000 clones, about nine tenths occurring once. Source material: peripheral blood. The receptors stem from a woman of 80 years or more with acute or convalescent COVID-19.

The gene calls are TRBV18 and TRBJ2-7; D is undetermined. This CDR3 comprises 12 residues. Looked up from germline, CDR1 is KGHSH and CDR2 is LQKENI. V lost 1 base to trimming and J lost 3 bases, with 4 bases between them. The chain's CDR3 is CASSPLYYEQYF. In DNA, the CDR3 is TGTGCCAGCTCACCACTATACTACGAGCAGTACTTC.

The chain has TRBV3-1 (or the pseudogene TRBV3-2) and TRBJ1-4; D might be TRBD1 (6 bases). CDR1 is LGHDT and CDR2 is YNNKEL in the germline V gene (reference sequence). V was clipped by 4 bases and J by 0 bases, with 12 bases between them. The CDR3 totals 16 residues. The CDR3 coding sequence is TGTGCCAGCAGCCGAGCGGGGGCTGCAACTAATGAAAAACTGTTTTTT. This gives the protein CASSRAGAATNEKLFF.

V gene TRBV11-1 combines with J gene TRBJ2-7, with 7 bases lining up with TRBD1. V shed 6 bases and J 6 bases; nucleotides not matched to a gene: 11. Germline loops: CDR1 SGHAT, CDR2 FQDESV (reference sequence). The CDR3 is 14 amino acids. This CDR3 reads CASRPGTEGLEQYF. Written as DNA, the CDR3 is TGTGCCAGCAGGCCCGGGACAGAGGGTCTCGAGCAGTACTTC.

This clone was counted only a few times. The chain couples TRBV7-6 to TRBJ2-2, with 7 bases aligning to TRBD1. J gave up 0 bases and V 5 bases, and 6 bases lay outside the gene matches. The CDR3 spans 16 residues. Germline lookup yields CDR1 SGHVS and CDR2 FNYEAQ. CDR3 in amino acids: CASSKTGTANTGELFF. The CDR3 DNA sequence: TGTGCCAGCAGCAAGACCGGGACAGCGAACACCGGGGAGCTGTTTTTT.

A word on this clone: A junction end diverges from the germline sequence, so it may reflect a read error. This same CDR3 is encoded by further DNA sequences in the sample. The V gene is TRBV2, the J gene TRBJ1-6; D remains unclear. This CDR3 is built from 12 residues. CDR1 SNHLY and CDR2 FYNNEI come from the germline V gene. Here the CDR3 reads CASTAENSPLHF. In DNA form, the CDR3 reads TGTGCCTCCACGGCGGAGAATTCACCCCTTCACTTT.

CDR3 nucleotide sequence: TGTGCCAGCAGAAGGGACAGGGGGGGGTACACTGAAGCTTTCTTT. Translating it yields CASRRDRGGYTEAFF. V is TRBV5-4 and J is TRBJ1-1; the match to TRBD1 covers 11 bases. The CDR3 runs 15 residues. V lost 5 bases to trimming and J lost 3 bases; unmatched junction nucleotides: 6. Germline V gene data show CDR1 as SGHNT and CDR2 as YYREEE (reference sequence).

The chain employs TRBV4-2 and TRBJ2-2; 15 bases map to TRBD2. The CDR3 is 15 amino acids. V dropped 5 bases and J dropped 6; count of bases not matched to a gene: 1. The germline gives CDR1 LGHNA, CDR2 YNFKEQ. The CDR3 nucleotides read TGTGCCAGCAGCGGGACTAGCGGGGGGCCCGGGGAGCTGTTTTTT. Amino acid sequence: CASSGTSGGPGELFF.

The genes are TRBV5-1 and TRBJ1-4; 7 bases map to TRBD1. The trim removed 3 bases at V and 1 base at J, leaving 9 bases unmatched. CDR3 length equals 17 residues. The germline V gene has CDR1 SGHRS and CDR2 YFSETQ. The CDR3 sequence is CASSSRQGGLTNEKLFF. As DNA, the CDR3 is TGCGCCAGCAGCTCCAGACAGGGAGGCTTAACTAATGAAAAACTGTTTTTT.

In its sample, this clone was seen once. CDR3 amino acids: CASSLVGQMNTEAFF. Here the CDR3 DNA reads TGTGCCAGCAGCCTGGTGGGGCAGATGAACACTGAAGCTTTCTTT. The chain combines TRBV3-1 (or the pseudogene TRBV3-2) with TRBJ1-1, with D perhaps matching TRBD1 (5 bases). Trimming removed 4 bases from V and 0 bases from J, with 12 bases in between. CDR1 is LGHDT, CDR2 YNNKEL, per germline (reference sequence). The CDR3 has 15 amino acids.

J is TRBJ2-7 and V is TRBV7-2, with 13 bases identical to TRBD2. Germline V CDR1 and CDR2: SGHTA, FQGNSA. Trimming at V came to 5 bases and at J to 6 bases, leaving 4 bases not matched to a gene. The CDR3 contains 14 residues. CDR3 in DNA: TGTGCCAGCAGCCCGACTAGCGGGAGGCGCGAGCAGTACTTC. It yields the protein CASSPTSGRREQYF.

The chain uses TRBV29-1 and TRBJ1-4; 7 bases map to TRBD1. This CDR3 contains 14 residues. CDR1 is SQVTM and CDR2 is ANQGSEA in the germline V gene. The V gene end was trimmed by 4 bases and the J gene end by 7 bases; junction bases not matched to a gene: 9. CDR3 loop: CSVGEQGIGEKLFF. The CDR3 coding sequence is TGCAGCGTTGGAGAACAGGGGATCGGTGAAAAACTGTTTTTT.

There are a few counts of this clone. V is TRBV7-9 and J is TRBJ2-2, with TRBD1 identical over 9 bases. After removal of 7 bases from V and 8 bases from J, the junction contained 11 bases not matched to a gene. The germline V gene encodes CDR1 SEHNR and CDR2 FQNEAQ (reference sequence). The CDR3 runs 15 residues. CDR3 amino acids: CASNSGTGYPGELFF. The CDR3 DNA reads TGTGCCAGCAACTCCGGGACAGGGTACCCTGGGGAGCTGTTTTTT. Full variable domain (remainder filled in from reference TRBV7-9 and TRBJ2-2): DTGVSQNPRHKITKRGQNVTFRCDPISEHNRLYWYRQTLGQGPEFLTYFQNEAQLEKSRLLSDRFSAERPKGSFSTLEIQRTEQGDSAMYLCASNSGTGYPGELFFGEGSRLTVL.

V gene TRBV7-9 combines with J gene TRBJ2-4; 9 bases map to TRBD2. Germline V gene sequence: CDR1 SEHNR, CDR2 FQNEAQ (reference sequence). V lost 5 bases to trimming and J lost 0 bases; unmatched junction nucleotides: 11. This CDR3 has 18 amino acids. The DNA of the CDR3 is TGTGCCAGCAGCGCAATAGCGGGGGACCTTTTAGCCAAAAACATTCAGTACTTC. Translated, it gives CASSAIAGDLLAKNIQYF.

The CDR3 region is CASNSGRETQYF. The CDR3 nucleotides are TGTGCCAGCAATTCAGGGCGAGAGACCCAGTACTTC. This chain links TRBV11-1 with TRBJ2-5, with a tentative D call TRBD1 (5 bases). CDR1 SGHAT and CDR2 FQDESV come from the germline V gene (reference sequence). CDR3 length: 12 amino acids. V shed 7 bases and J shed 4 bases, with 10 bases lying between them.

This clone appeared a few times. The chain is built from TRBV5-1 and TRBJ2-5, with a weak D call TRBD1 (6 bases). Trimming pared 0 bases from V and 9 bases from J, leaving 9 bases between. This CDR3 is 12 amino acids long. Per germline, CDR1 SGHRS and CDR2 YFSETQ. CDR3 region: CASSLEGDAQYF. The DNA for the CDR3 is TGCGCCAGCAGCTTGGAGGGGGATGCCCAGTACTTC.

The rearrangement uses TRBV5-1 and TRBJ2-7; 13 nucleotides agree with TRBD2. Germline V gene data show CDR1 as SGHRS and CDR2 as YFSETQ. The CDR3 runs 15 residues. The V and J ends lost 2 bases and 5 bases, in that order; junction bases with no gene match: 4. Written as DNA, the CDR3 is TGCGCCAGCAGCTTTACTAGCGGGGGGGCCCACGAGCAGTACTTC. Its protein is CASSFTSGGAHEQYF. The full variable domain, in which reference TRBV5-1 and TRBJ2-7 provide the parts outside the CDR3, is KAGVTQTPRYLIKTRGQQVTLSCSPISGHRSVSWYQQTPGQGLQFLFEYFSETQRNKGNFPGRFSGRQFSNSRSEMNVSTLELGDSALYLCASSFTSGGAHEQYFGPGTRLTVT.

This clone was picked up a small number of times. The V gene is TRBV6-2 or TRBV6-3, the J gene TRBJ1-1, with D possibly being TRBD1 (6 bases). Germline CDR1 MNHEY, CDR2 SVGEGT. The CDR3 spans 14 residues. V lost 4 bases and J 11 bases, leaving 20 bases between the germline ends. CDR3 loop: CASSWTGTRTLAFF. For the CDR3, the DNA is TGTGCCAGCAGTTGGACCGGGACAAGGACTTTGGCTTTCTTT.

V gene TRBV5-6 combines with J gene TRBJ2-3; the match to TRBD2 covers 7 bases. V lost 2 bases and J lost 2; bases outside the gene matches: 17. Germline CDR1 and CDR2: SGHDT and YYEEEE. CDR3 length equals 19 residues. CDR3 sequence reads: CASSFPFGGGGTYTDTQYF. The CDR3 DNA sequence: TGTGCCAGCAGCTTCCCTTTCGGCGGGGGAGGAACCTACACAGATACGCAGTATTTT. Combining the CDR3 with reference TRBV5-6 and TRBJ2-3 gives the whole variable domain DAGVTQSPTHLIKTRGQQVTLRCSPKSGHDTVSWYQQALGQGPQFIFQYYEEEERQRGNFPDRFSGHQFPNYSSELNVNALLLGDSALYLCASSFPFGGGGTYTDTQYFGPGTRLTVL.

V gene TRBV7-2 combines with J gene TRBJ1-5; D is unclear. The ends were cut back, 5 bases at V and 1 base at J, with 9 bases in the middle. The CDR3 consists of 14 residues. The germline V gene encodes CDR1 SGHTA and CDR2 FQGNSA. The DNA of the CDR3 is TGTGCCAGCAGCCCACAGCCAAGCAATCAGCCCCAGCATTTT. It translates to CASSPQPSNQPQHF. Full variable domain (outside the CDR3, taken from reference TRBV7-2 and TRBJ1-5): GAGVSQSPSNKVTEKGKDVELRCDPISGHTALYWYRQSLGQGLEFLIYFQGNSAPDKSGLPSDRFSAERTGGSVSTLTIQRTQQEDSAVYLCASSPQPSNQPQHFGDGTRLSIL.

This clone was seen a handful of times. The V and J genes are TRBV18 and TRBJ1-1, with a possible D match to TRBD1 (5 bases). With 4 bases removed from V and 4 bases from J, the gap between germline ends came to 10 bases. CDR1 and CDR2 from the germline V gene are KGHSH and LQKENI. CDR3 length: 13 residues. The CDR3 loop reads CASSQRGGTEAFF. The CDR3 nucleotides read TGTGCCAGCTCACAAAGGGGTGGCACTGAAGCTTTCTTT.

The CDR3: CASSTRSGNEQFF. DNA for the CDR3: TGTGCCAGTAGTACTCGTAGCGGGAATGAGCAGTTCTTC. The chain recombines TRBV19 with TRBJ2-1; TRBD2 aligns across 7 bases. Germline CDR1 reads LNHDA; CDR2 reads SQIVND (reference sequence). Trimming took 4 bases from V and 7 from J; bases not matched to a gene: 4. The CDR3 totals 13 residues.

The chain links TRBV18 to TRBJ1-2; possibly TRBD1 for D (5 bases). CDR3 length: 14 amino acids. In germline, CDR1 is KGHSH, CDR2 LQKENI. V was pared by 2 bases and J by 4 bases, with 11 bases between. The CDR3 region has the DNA TGTGCCAGCTCACCAGCCAGGGATGGCTATGGCTACACCTTC. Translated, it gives CASSPARDGYGYTF.

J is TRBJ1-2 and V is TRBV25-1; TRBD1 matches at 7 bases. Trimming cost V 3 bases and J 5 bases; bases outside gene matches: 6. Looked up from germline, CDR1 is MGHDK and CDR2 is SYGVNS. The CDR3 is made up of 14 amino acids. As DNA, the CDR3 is TGTGCCAGCAGTGACTTGGGACAGCAATATGGCTACACCTTC. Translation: CASSDLGQQYGYTF.

This CDR3 reads CASSRSTERYATQYF. CDR3 nucleotides: TGTGCCAGTAGCCGGTCGACAGAACGCTATGCTACGCAGTATTTT. The J gene is TRBJ2-3, the V gene TRBV19; a weak D match, TRBD1 (5 bases). Germline CDR1 LNHDA, CDR2 SQIVND (reference sequence). The CDR3 spans 15 residues. V lost 6 bases, J lost 8 bases, and 21 bases lay in between.

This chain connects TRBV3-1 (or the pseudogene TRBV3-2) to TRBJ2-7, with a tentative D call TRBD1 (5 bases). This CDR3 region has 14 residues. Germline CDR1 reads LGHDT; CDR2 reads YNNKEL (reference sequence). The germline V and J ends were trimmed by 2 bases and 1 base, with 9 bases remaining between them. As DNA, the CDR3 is TGTGCCAGCAGCCAACGTGACAGATCCTACGAGCAGTACTTC. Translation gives CASSQRDRSYEQYF.

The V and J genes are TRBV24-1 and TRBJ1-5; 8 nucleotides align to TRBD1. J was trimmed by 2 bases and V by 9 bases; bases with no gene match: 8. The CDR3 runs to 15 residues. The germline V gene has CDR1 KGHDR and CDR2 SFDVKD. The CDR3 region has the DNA TGTGCCACCCAAGGACAGGGCGAAGGCAATCAGCCCCAGCATTTT. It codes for CATQGQGEGNQPQHF.